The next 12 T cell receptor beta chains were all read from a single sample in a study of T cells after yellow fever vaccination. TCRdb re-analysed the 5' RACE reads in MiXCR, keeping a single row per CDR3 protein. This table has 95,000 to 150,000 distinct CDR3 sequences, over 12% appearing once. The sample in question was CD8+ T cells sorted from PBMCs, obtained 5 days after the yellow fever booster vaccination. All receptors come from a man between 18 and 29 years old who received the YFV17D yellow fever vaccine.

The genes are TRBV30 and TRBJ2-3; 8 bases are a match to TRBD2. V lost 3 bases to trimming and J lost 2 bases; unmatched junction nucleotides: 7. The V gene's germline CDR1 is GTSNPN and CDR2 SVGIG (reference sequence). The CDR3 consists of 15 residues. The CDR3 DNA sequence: TGTGCCTGGAGCTCCGGAGCGGGGGCCACAGATACGCAGTATTTT. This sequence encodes CAWSSGAGATDTQYF.

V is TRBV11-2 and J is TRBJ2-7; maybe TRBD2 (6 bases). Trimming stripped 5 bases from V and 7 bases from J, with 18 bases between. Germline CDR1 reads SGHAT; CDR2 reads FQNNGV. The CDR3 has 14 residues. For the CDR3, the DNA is TGTGCCAGCAGCCCTCGGACACCCCGGGGGGAGCAGTACGTC. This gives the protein CASSPRTPRGEQYV.

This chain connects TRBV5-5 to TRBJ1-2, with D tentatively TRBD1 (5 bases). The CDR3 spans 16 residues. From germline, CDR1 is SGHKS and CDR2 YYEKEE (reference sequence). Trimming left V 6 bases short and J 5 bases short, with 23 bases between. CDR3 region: CASTPTPGRSIYGYTF. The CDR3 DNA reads TGTGCCAGCACCCCTACCCCGGGACGCAGCATTTATGGCTACACCTTC.

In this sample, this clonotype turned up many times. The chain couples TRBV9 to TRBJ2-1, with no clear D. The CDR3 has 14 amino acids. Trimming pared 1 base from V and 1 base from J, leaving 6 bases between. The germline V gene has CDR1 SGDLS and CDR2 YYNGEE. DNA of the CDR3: TGTGCCAGCAGCGTAAAAGGTTCCTACAATGAGCAGTTCTTC. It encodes CASSVKGSYNEQFF.

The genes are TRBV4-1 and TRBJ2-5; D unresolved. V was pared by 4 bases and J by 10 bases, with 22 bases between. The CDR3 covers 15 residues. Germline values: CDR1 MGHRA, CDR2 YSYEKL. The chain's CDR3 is CASSPRDIPLPDQYF. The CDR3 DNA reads TGCGCCAGCAGCCCTAGAGATATCCCCCTCCCTGACCAGTACTTC.

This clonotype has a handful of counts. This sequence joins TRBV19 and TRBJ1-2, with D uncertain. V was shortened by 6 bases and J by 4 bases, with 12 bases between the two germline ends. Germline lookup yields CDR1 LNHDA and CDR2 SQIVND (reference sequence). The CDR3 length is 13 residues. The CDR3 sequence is CASRGSALYGYTF. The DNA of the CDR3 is TGTGCCAGTAGGGGCTCGGCCCTCTATGGCTACACCTTC.

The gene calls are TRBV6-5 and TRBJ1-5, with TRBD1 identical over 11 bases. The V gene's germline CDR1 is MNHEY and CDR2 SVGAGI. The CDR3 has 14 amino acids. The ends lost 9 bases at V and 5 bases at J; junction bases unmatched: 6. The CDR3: CASKGQGAHQPQHF. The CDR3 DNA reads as TGTGCCAGTAAAGGACAGGGGGCCCATCAGCCCCAGCATTTT.

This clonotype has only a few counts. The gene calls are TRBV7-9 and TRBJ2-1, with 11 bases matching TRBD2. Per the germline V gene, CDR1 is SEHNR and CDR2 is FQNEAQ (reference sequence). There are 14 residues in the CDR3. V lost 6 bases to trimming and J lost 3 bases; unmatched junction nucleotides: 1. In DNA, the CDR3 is TGTGCCAGCAGGGGGACTAGCGGCTACAATGAGCAGTTCTTC. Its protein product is CASRGTSGYNEQFF.

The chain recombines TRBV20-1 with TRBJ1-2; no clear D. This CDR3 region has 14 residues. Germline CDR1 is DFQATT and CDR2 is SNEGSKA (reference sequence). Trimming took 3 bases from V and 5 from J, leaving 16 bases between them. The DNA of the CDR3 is TGCAGTGCTAGGAGGTCAGCTGAACTATATGGCTACACCTTC. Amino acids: CSARRSAELYGYTF.

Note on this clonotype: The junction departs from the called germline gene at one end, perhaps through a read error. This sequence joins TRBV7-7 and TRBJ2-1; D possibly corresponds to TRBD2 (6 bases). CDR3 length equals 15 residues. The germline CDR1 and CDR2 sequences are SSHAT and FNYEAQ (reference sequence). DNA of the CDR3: TGTGCTAGCAGCTCCACCTTCGGGGGTGGGGATGAGCAGTTCTTC. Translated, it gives CASSSTFGGGDEQFF.

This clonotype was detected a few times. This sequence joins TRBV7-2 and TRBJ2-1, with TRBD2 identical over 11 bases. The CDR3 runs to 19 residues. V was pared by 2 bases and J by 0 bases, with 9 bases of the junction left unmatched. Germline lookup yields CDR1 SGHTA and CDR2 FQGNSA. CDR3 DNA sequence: TGTGCCAGCAGCTTACTGCCTAGCGGGGGGTTCGGCTCCTACAATGAGCAGTTCTTC. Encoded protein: CASSLLPSGGFGSYNEQFF.

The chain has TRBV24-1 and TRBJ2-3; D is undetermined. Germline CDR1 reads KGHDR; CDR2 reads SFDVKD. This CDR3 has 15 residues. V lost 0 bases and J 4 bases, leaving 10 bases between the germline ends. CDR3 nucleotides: TGTGCCACCAGTGATTTGAGTAGCAGCGCAGATACGCAGTATTTT. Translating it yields CATSDLSSSADTQYF.